This TCR beta chain was sequenced for a study of T cells in Graves' hyperthyroidism and ophthalmopathy. TCR beta CDR3 regions were amplified from RNA transcripts. First-round RT-PCR of the TCR CDR3 relied on the HTBI primer set. TCRdb itself ran the multiplex PCR reads through MiXCR, one entry per CDR3 protein. This sample carries hundreds of thousands of distinct CDR3 sequences, roughly a sixth of them seen once, and the ten largest clones take about 17%. This clonotype was counted at least ten times. V was pared by 6 bases and J by 7 bases, with 15 bases between. This CDR3 spans 13 amino acids. Germline CDR1 reads DFQATT; CDR2 reads SNEGSKA (reference sequence).

Sequencing was performed on blood. The receptor was derived from a woman under 30 with Graves' hyperthyroidism. The chain employs TRBV20-1 and TRBJ1-4; the D gene is possibly TRBD1 (6 bases). This CDR3 reads CSAPAQGGEKLFF. CDR3 DNA sequence: TGCAGTGCCCCGGCACAGGGAGGTGAAAAACTGTTTTTT.